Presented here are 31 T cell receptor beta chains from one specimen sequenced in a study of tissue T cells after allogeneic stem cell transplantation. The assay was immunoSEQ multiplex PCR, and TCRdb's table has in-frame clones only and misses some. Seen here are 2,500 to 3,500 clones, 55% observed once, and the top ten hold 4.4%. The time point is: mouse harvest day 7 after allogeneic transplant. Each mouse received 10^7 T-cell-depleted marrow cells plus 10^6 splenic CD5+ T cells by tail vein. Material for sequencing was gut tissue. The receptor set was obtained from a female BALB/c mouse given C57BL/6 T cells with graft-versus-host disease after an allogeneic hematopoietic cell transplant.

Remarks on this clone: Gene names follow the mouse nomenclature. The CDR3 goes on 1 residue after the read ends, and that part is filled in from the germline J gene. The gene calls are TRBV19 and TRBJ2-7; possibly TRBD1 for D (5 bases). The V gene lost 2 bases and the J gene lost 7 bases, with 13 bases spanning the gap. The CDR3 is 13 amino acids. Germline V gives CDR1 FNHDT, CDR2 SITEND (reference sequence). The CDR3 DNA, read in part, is TGTGCCAGCAGTATTTGGTCAGGGCGGGAACAGTAC. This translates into CASSIWSGREQY. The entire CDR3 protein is CASSIWSGREQYF.

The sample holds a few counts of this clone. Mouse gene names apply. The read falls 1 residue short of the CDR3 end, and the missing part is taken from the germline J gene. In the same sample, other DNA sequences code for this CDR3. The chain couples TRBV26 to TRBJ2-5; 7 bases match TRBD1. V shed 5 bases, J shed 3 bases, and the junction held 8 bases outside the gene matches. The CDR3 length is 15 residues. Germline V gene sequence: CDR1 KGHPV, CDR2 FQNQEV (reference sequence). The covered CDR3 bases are TGTGCCAGCAGTATATACAGGGGACGACAAGACACCCAGTAC. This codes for CASSIYRGRQDTQY. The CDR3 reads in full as CASSIYRGRQDTQYF.

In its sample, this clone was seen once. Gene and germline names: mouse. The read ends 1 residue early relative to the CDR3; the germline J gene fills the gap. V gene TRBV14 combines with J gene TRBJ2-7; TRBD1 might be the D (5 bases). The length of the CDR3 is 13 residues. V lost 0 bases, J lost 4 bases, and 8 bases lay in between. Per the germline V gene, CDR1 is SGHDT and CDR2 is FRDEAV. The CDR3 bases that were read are TGTGCCAGCAGTTTCTCGGACACTTATGAACAGTAC. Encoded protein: CASSFSDTYEQY. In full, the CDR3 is CASSFSDTYEQYF.

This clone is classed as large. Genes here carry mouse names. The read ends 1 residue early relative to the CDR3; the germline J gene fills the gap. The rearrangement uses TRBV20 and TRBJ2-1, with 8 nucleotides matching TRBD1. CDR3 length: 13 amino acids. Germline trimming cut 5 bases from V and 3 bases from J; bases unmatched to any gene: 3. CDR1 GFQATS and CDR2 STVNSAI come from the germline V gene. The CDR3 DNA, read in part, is TGTGGTGCTTGGACAGGGACCTATGCTGAGCAGTTC. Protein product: CGAWTGTYAEQF. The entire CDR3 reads CGAWTGTYAEQFF.

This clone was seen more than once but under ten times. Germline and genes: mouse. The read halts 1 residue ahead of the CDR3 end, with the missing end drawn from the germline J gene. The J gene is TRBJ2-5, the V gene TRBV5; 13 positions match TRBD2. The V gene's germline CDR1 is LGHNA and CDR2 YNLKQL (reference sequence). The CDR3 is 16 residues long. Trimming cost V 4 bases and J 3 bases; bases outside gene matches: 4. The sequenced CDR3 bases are TGTGCCAGCAGCCCTCGGACTGGGGGGGCGCAAGACACCCAGTAC. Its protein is CASSPRTGGAQDTQY. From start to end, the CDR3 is CASSPRTGGAQDTQYF.

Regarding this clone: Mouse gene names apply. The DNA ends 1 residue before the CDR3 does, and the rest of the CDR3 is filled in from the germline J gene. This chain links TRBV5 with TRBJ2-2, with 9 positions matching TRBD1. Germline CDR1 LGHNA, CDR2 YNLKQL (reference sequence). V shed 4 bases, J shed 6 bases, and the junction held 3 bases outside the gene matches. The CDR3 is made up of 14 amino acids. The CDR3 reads CASSPRQGAGQLYF. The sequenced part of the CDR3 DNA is TGTGCCAGCAGCCCTCGACAGGGGGCCGGGCAGCTCTAC.

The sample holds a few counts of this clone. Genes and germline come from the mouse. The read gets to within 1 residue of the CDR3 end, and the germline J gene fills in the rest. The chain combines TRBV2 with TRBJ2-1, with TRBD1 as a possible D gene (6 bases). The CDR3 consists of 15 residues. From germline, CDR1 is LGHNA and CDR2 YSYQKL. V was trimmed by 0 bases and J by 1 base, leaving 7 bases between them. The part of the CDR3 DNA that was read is TGTGCCAGCAGCCAAGAGAGGGGGAACTATGCTGAGCAGTTC. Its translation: CASSQERGNYAEQF. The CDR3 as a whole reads CASSQERGNYAEQFF.

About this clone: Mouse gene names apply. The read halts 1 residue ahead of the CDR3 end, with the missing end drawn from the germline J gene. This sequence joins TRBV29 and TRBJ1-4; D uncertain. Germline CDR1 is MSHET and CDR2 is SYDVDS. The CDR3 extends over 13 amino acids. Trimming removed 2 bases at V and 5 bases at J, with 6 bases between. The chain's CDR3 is CASSLTGNERLFF. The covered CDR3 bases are TGTGCTAGCAGTTTAACTGGGAACGAAAGATTATTT.

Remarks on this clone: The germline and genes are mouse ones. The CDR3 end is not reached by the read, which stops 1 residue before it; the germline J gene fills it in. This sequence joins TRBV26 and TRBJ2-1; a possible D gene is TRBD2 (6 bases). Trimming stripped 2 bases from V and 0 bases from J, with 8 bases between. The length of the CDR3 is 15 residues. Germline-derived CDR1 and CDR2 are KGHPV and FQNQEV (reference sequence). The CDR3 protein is CASSLGGYNYAEQFF. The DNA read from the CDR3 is TGTGCCAGCAGTCTGGGGGGGTATAACTATGCTGAGCAGTTC.

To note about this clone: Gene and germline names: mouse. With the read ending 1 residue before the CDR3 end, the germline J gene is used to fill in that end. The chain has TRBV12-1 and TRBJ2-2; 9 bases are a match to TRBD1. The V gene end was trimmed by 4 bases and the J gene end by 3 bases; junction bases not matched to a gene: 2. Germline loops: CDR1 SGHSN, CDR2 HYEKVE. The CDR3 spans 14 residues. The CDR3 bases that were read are TGTGCCAGCTCCTGGACAGGGGACACCGGGCAGCTCTAC. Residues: CASSWTGDTGQLY. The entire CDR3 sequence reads CASSWTGDTGQLYF.

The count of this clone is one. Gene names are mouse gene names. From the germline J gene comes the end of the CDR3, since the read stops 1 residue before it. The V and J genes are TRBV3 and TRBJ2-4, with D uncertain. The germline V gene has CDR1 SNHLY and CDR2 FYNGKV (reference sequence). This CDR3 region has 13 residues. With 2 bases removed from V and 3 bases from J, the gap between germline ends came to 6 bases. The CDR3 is CASSLLTQNTLYF. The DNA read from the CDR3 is TGTGCCAGCAGCTTACTCACCCAAAACACCTTGTAC.

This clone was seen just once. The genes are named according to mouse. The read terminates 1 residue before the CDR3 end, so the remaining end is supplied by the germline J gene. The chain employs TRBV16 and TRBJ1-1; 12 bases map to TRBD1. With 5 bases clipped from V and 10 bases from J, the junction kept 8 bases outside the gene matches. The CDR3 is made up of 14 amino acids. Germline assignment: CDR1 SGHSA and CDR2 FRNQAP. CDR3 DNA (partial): TGTGCAAGCAGCCCGTCCGGGACAGGGGGCTTAGTCTTC. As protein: CASSPSGTGGLVF. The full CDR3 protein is CASSPSGTGGLVFF.

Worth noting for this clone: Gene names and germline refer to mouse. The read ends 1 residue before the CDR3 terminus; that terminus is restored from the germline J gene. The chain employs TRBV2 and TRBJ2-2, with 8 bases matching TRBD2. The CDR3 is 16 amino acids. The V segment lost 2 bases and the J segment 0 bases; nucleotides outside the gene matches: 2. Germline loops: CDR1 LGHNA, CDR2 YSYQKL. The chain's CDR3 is CASSQTGGANTGQLYF. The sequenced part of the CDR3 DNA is TGTGCCAGCAGCCAAACTGGGGGAGCAAACACCGGGCAGCTCTAC.

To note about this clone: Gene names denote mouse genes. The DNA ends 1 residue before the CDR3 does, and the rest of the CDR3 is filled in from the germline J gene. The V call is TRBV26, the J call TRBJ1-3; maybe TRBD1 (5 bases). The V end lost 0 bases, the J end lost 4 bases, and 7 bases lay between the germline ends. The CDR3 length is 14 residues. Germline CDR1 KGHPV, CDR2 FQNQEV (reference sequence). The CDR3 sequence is CASSLSNRGNTLYF. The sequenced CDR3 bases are TGTGCCAGCAGTCTGTCGAACAGGGGAAATACGCTCTAT.

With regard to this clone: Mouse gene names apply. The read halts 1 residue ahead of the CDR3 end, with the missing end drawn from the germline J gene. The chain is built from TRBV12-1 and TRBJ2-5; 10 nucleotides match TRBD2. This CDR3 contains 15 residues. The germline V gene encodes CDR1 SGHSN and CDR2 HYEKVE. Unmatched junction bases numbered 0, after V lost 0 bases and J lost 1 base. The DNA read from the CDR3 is TGTGCCAGCTCTCTCGACTGGGGGGACCAAGACACCCAGTAC. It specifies CASSLDWGDQDTQY. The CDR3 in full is CASSLDWGDQDTQYF.

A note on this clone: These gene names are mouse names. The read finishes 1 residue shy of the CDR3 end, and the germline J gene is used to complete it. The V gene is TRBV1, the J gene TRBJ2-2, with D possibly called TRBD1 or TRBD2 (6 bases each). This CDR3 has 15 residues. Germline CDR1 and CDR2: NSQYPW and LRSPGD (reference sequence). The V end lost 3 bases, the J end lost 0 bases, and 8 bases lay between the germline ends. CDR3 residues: CTCSARGANTGQLYF. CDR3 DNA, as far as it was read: TGCACCTGCAGTGCTAGGGGGGCAAACACCGGGCAGCTCTAC.

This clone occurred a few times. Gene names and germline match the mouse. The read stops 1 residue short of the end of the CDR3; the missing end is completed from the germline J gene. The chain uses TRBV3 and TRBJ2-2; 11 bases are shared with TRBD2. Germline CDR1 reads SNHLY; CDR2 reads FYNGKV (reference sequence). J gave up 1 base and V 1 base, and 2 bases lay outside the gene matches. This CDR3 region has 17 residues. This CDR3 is CASSLEGLGVNTGQLYF. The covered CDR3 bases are TGTGCCAGCAGCTTAGAGGGACTGGGGGTAAACACCGGGCAGCTCTAC.

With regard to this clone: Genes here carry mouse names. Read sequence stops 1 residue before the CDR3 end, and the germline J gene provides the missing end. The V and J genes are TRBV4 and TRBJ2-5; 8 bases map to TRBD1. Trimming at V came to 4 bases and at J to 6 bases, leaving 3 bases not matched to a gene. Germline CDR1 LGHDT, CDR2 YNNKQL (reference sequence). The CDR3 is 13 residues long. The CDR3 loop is CASSFRDRDTQYF. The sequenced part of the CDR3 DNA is TGTGCCAGCAGCTTCCGGGACAGGGACACCCAGTAC. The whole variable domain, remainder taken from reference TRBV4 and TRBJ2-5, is ETAVFQTPNYHVTQVGNEVSFNCKQTLGHDTMYWYKQDSKKLLKIMFSYNNKQLIVNETVPRRFSPQSSDKAHLNLRIKSVEPEDSAVYLCASSFRDRDTQYFGPGTRLLVL.

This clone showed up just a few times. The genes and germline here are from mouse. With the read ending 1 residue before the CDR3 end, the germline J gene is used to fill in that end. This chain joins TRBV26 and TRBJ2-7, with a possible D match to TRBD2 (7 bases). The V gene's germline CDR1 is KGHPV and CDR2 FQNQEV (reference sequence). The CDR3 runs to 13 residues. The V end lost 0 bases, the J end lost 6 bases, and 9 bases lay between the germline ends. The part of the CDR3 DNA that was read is TGTGCCAGCAGTCTGTCTCTGGGGGCTGAACAGTAC. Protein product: CASSLSLGAEQY. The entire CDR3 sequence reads CASSLSLGAEQYF.

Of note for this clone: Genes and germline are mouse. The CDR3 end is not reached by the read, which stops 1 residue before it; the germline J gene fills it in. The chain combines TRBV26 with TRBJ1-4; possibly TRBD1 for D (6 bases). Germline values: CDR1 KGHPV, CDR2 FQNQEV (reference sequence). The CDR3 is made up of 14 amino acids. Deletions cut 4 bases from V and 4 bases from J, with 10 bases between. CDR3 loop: CASSQGGGNERLFF. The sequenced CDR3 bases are TGTGCCAGCAGTCAGGGGGGGGGCAACGAAAGATTATTT.

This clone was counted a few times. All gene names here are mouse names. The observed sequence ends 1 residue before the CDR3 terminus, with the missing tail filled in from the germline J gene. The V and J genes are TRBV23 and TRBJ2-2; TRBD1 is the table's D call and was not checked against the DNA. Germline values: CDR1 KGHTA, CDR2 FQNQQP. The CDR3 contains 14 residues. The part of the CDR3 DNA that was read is TGCTCCAGCATCGGGACAGGGGACACCGGGCAGCTCTAC. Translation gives CSSIGTGDTGQLY. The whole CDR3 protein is CSSIGTGDTGQLYF.

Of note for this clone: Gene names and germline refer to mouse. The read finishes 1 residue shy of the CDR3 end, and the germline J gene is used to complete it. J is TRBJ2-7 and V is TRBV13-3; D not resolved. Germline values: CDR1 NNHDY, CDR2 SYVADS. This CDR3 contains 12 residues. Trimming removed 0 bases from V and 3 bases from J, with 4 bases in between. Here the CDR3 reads CASSDGGYEQYF. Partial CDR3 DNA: TGTGCCAGCAGTGATGGGGGCTATGAACAGTAC.

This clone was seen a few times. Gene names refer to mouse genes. CDR3 DNA, as far as it was read: TGTGCCAGCAGTCTGCAGGATTATGAACAGTAC. As protein: CASSLQDYEQY. The entire CDR3 protein reads CASSLQDYEQYF. The V call is TRBV26, the J call TRBJ2-7; D unresolved. The sequenced fragment ends 1 residue before the CDR3 boundary, so the rest is inferred from the germline J gene. The germline V gene has CDR1 KGHPV and CDR2 FQNQEV (reference sequence). The CDR3 contains 12 residues. V gave up 2 bases and J gave up 4 bases, with 6 bases separating them.

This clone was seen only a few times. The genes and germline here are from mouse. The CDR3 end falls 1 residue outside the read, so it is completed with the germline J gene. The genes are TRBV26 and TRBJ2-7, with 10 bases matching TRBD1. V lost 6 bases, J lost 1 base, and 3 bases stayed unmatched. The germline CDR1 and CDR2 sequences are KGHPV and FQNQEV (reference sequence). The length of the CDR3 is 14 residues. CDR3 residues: CASRQGQGSYEQYF. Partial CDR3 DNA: TGTGCCAGCAGGCAGGGACAGGGGTCCTATGAACAGTAC.

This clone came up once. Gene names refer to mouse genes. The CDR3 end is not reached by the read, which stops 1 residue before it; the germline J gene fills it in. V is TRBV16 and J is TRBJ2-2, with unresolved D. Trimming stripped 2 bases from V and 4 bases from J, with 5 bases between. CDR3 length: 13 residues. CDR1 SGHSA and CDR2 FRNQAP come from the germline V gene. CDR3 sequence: CASSLRATGQLYF. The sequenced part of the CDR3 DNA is TGTGCAAGCAGCTTAAGGGCCACCGGGCAGCTCTAC.

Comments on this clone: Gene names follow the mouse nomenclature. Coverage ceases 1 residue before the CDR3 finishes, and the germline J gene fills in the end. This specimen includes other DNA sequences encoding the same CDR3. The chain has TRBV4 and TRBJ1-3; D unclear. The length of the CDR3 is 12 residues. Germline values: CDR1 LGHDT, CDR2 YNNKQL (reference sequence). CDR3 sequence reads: CASGVSGNTLYF. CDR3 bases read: TGTGCAAGTGGGGTTTCTGGAAATACGCTCTAT.

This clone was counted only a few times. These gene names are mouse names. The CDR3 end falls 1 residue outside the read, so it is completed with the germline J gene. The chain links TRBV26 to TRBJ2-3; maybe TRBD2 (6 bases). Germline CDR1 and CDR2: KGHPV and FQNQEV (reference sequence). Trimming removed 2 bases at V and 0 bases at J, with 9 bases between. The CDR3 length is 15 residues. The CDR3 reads CASSLGGTSAETLYF. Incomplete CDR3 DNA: TGTGCCAGCAGTCTGGGCGGGACTAGTGCAGAAACGCTGTAT.

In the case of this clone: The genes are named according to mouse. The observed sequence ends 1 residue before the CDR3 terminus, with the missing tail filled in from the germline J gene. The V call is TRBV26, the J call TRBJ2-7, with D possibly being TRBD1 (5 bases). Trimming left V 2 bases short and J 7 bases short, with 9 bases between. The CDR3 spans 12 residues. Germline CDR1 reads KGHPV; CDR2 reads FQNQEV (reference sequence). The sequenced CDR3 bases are TGTGCCAGCAGTCTGCCAGGGCGGGAACAGTAC. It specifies CASSLPGREQY. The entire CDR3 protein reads CASSLPGREQYF.

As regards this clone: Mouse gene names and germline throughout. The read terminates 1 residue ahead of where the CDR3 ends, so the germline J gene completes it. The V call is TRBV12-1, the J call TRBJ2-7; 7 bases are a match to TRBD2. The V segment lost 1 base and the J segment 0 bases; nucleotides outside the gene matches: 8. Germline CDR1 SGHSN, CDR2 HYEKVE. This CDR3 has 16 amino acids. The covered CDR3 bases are TGTGCCAGCTCTCTTTCCGACTGGGCGAGCTCCTATGAACAGTAC. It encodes CASSLSDWASSYEQY. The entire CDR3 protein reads CASSLSDWASSYEQYF.

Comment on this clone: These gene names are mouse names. The DNA read from the CDR3 is TGCACCTGCAGTGCGGGACTGGGGGGTTCTTATGAACAGTAC. Translation gives CTCSAGLGGSYEQY. The entire CDR3 protein reads CTCSAGLGGSYEQYF. The chain combines TRBV1 with TRBJ2-7, with TRBD2 matching over 12 bases. Coverage ceases 1 residue before the CDR3 finishes, and the germline J gene fills in the end. The V segment lost 3 bases and the J segment 4 bases; nucleotides outside the gene matches: 4. From germline, CDR1 is NSQYPW and CDR2 LRSPGD (reference sequence). The CDR3 contains 15 residues. Complete variable domain (other parts from reference TRBV1 and TRBJ2-7): VTLLEQNPRWRLVPRGQAVNLRCILKNSQYPWMSWYQQDLQKQLQWLFTLRSPGDKEVKSLPGADYLATRVTDTELRLQVANMSQGRTLYCTCSAGLGGSYEQYFGPGTRLTVL.

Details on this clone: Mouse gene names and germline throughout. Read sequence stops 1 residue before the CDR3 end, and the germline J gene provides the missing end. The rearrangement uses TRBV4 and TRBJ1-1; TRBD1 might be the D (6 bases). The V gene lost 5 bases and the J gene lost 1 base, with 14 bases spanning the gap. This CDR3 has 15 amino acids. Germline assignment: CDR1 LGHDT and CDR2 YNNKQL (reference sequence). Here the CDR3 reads CASSKSGTQNTEVFF. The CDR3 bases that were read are TGTGCCAGCAGCAAATCCGGGACACAAAACACAGAAGTCTTC. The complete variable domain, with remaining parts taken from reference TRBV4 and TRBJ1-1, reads ETAVFQTPNYHVTQVGNEVSFNCKQTLGHDTMYWYKQDSKKLLKIMFSYNNKQLIVNETVPRRFSPQSSDKAHLNLRIKSVEPEDSAVYLCASSKSGTQNTEVFFGKGTRLTVV.